This T cell receptor beta chain was obtained from a study of vaccination effects on CD4 cells after COVID-19. Broader study findings: In the late period after vaccination, infection- and vaccine-induced clones contracted markedly.

Worth noting for this clone: Its cognate antigen is unknown.

Germline CDR1 KGHSH, CDR2 LQKENI. This CDR3 has 13 amino acids. Trimming left V 6 bases short and J 7 bases short, with 12 bases between. Data came from immunoSEQ multiplex PCR; TCRdb stores just in-frame clones and leaves some out. Of over 60,000 clones listed, around two thirds are singletons. Viral peptide pool expansion of antigen-specific CD4+ T cells preceded sequencing in the ViraFEST assay. Isolation of CD4+ T cells took place after approximately ten days of culture. The cohort was immunized with two doses of either the BNT162b2 or mRNA-1273 vaccine. None of the vaccinated had previously contracted SARS-CoV-2, and their nucleocapsid antibodies tested negative. Wells of around 2.2 million PBMC each were grown with 9.5 to 10 IU/ml IL-2 and 8.5 to 10 ug/ml peptides.

The J gene is TRBJ1-4, the V gene TRBV18; TRBD1 might be the D (6 bases). This receptor was identified in a human donor who received a COVID-19 vaccine. This specimen consisted of CD4+ T cells from PBMCs cultured with HCoV-229E spike peptides, obtained after COVID-19 vaccination. The CDR3 bases are TGTGCCAGCTCCCAGGGGATATTTGAAAAACTGTTTTTT. This encodes CASSQGIFEKLFF.